This is a list of T cell receptor beta chains from one sample in a study of blood T cell repertoires in COVID-19. Sequenced by immunoSEQ multiplex PCR; TCRdb stores in-frame clones only, minus some. The table lists around 470,000 clones, roughly 91% of them singletons, with about 0.6% in the top ten. Sequenced: PBMCs or T cells enriched from blood (not recorded which). The receptors shown here come from a man in his late teens or twenties who had recovered from COVID-19. CDR3s include the opening cysteine and the closing phenylalanine or tryptophan. The order of the fields is J gene, clone size, V gene, CDR3 length, D gene, CDR3 DNA, CDR3 protein. The D gene is left open where the match is weak. A row's size may be missing; if present it is once, few, many or a size class.

>TRBJ2-5|-|TRBV7-3|14|TRBD1
TGTGCCAGCAGCTTCGGACAGGGCCGGGAGACCCAGTACTTC
CASSFGQGRETQYF
>TRBJ2-2|-|TRBV27|12|-
TGTGCCAGCAGCCAGAATGGCGGGGAGCTGTTTTTT
CASSQNGGELFF
>TRBJ2-3|-|TRBV24-1|15|TRBD2
TGTGCCACCAGTGAACCGGGAGGGCCAGGGGATACGCAGTATTTT
CATSEPGGPGDTQYF
>TRBJ1-2|-|TRBV12-3/TRBV12-4|13|TRBD1
TGTGCCAGCAGTACCGGGACAGGGGAACGGTACACCTTC
CASSTGTGERYTF
>TRBJ2-1|-|TRBV5-4|16|TRBD2
TGTGCCAGCAGCGGAGGCGGGGGGGCCTCCTACAATGAGCAGTTCTTC
CASSGGGGASYNEQFF
>TRBJ2-5|-|TRBV6-5|14|TRBD1
TGTGCCAGCGGGATAGGGACAGGGCAAGAGACCCAGTACTTC
CASGIGTGQETQYF
>TRBJ2-7|-|TRBV27|17|TRBD1
TGTGCCAGCCAACACAGGGGGCTGCTTCGGGTTAACTACGAGCAGTACTTC
CASQHRGLLRVNYEQYF
>TRBJ1-4|-|TRBV2|14|TRBD1
TGTGCCAGCATTTCCGGGACAGATGATGAAAAACTGTTTTTT
CASISGTDDEKLFF
>TRBJ1-5|-|TRBV9|15|TRBD1
TGTGCCAGCAGCCCGACGGACAGGGGGCATCAGCCCCAGCATTTT
CASSPTDRGHQPQHF
>TRBJ2-5|-|TRBV9|15|TRBD2
TGTGCCAGCAGCGTAGTAGCGGGGGGACAAGAGACCCAGTACTTC
CASSVVAGGQETQYF
>TRBJ1-2|-|TRBV2|12|-
TGTGCCAGCAGTTTGATAGATTTAGGCTACACCTTC
CASSLIDLGYTF
>TRBJ1-1|-|TRBV19|13|-
TGTGCCAGTAGTACTATCAGGGGCACTGAAGCTTTCTTT
CASSTIRGTEAFF
>TRBJ2-7|few|TRBV28|14|TRBD1
TGTGCCAGCAGTCCGGGACAGGGAGTAGGAGAGCAGTACTTC
CASSPGQGVGEQYF
>TRBJ1-2|-|TRBV28|13|-
TGTGCCAGCAGGTCCGGGACACCTTATGGCTACACCTTC
CASRSGTPYGYTF
>TRBJ1-2|few|TRBV2|12|-
TGTGCCAGCAGTCGGGGTTCCGATGGCTACACCTTC
CASSRGSDGYTF
>TRBJ1-2|-|TRBV27|14|-
TGTGCCAGCAGTTCTACAGGGTATAACTATGGCTACACCTTC
CASSSTGYNYGYTF
>TRBJ2-1|-|TRBV6-5|13|-
TGTGCCAGCAGTTACCTTTTGGGCAGGGAGCAGTTCTTC
CASSYLLGREQFF
>TRBJ1-5|-|TRBV30|13|-
TGTGCCTGGAGTTTAGATAGCAATCAGCCCCAGCATTTT
CAWSLDSNQPQHF
>TRBJ2-5|-|TRBV13|11|-
TGTGCCAGCAGCCCGAGGGAGACCCAGTACTTC
CASSPRETQYF
>TRBJ1-2|-|TRBV3-1/TRBV3-2|16|TRBD1
TGTGCCAGCAGCCAAGCAGGGACAGGTGTGATCGATGGCTACACCTTC
CASSQAGTGVIDGYTF
>TRBJ1-1|-|TRBV27|15|TRBD1
TGTGCCAGCAGTTTGACAGGGGGGCTGCACACTGAAGCTTTCTTT
CASSLTGGLHTEAFF
>TRBJ1-2|once|TRBV2|14|TRBD1
TGTGCCAGCAGCCGTGACAGGGCTTACTATGGCTACACCTTC
CASSRDRAYYGYTF
>TRBJ2-3|-|TRBV3-1/TRBV3-2|13|-
TGTGCCAGCCGCCTCTTATCTAGCACTACGCAGTATTTT
CASRLLSSTTQYF
>TRBJ1-1|-|TRBV29-1|13|-
TGCAGCGTTGCTCAGGGCGGAGACACTGAAGCTTTCTTT
CSVAQGGDTEAFF
>TRBJ2-2|few|TRBV10-3|15|TRBD2
TGTGCCATCAGCCGCTTGGCGGGAGGGGCCGGGGAGCTGTTTTTT
CAISRLAGGAGELFF
>TRBJ2-5|-|TRBV7-8|15|TRBD2
TGTGCCAGCAGCTTAGGGACTAGCGGGACGGAGACCCAGTACTTC
CASSLGTSGTETQYF